In its sample, the clone carrying this TCR beta chain was seen a few times. Its matching antigen is unknown. There are 15 residues in the CDR3. In germline, CDR1 is GTSNPN, CDR2 SVGIG (reference sequence). V was pared by 8 bases and J by 0 bases, with 14 bases between. Constant-segment primers and 5'RACE yielded cDNA libraries for TCR alpha and TCR beta, each carrying sample barcodes and UMIs. TCRdb re-analysed the 5' RACE reads in MiXCR, keeping a single row per CDR3 protein. The sample records tens of thousands of distinct CDR3 sequences, about a tenth being singletons. This entry belongs to a study of T-cell memory formation after mild COVID-19. Background on the study: Largely donor-specific TCR clusters were found. Study results and limitations: Several responding clones turned up in pre-infection memory, indicating that cross-reactive memory may have taken part. Contracting clones from day 15 to 85 had balanced CD4/CD8; later expanders favoured CD4+.

This TCR was sampled from an adult woman who had mild COVID-19 (a few samples of this study predate the infection). Cell type and time point are not known. The genes are TRBV30 and TRBJ2-6, with D possibly matching TRBD1 (6 bases). Sample: PBMCs or a T cell subset sorted from them (not recorded which). The CDR3, as DNA: TGTGCCGGCAGGGGTCTCCCCTCTGGGGCCAACGTCCTGACTTTC. As protein: CAGRGLPSGANVLTF.